This TCR beta chain was documented in a study of post-analysis software for immune sequencing data. General study results and limits: Controls showed lower frequencies than patients for roughly five TRBV segments, and TRBV5-6, TRBV5-1 and TRBV20-1 were among these.

Trimming left V 5 bases short and J 0 bases short, with 15 bases between. CDR1 and CDR2 (germline): MNHNS, SASEGT. The CDR3 spans 16 residues. The TCR beta cDNA libraries contained unique molecular identifiers. In TCRdb, the PCR reads were re-called with MiXCR into one record per CDR3 protein. The sample holds hundreds of thousands of distinct CDR3 sequences; over 45% are singletons and the top ten take around 11%. A single count supports this clonotype. Its antigen is as yet unknown. The chain couples TRBV6-1 to TRBJ2-3; no definite D call. The TCR was taken from a girl aged 2 to 10 with multiple sclerosis. The sample comprised blood. The CDR3 DNA is TGTGCCAGCAGTTTCGTCGGCGCGCGGAGCACAGATACGCAGTATTTT. As protein: CASSFVGARSTDTQYF.